This passage covers 28 T cell receptor beta chains from one sample sequenced in a study of blood T cell repertoires in COVID-19. Here immunoSEQ multiplex PCR was the method, and the copy in TCRdb shows in-frame clones only, minus some. Of approximately 74,000 clones listed, roughly 90% are singletons. What was sequenced was peripheral blood. The source of these receptors is a woman in her fifties or sixties with acute or convalescent COVID-19.

This chain links TRBV5-8 with TRBJ2-6; no reliable D call. Trimming took off 6 bases at V and 2 bases at J, with 9 bases between the two ends. The germline V gene has CDR1 SGHTS and CDR2 YDEGEE. The CDR3 length is 14 residues. The CDR3, as DNA: TGTGCCAGCATGGCAGGCCCTGGGGCCAACGTCCTGACTTTC. Its protein is CASMAGPGANVLTF.

The gene calls are TRBV5-4 and TRBJ1-1; no clear D gene. From germline, CDR1 is SGHNT and CDR2 YYREEE (reference sequence). V lost 0 bases, J lost 1 base, and 10 bases lay in between. This CDR3 region has 15 residues. The CDR3 loop is CASSLARRGNTEAFF. CDR3 in DNA: TGTGCCAGCAGCTTGGCCCGGCGGGGGAACACTGAAGCTTTCTTT.

This clone was detected once. This chain connects TRBV19 to TRBJ1-5; TRBD1 might be the D (5 bases). V was cut by 8 bases and J by 3 bases, with 17 bases left in between. The CDR3 contains 15 residues. CDR1 is LNHDA, CDR2 SQIVND, per germline (reference sequence). In DNA, the CDR3 is TGTGCCAGTGCACAGGAACATGCGAACAATCAGCCCCAGCATTTT. It encodes CASAQEHANNQPQHF.

The genes are TRBV14 and TRBJ2-1, with D tentatively TRBD2 (5 bases). V was cut by 1 base and J by 9 bases, with 10 bases left in between. CDR3 length: 13 amino acids. Germline V lookup: CDR1 SGHDN, CDR2 FVKESK. The chain's CDR3 is CASSQVLAGEQFF. In nucleotides, the CDR3 is TGTGCCAGCAGCCAAGTTCTAGCCGGTGAGCAGTTCTTC.

The rearrangement uses TRBV5-4 and TRBJ2-3; TRBD1 might be the D (5 bases). V shed 1 base and J shed 3 bases, with 9 bases lying between them. Germline CDR1 reads SGHNT; CDR2 reads YYREEE (reference sequence). The CDR3 has 14 residues. CDR3 DNA sequence: TGTGCCAGCAGCTTGAACAGGAAAACAGATACGCAGTATTTT. This gives the protein CASSLNRKTDTQYF.

V and J are TRBV5-1 and TRBJ1-4; tentative D call: TRBD1 (6 bases). V was trimmed by 4 bases and J by 4 bases, leaving 14 bases between them. In germline, CDR1 is SGHRS, CDR2 YFSETQ. The CDR3 length is 15 residues. The CDR3 sequence is CASSTWGGNNEKLFF. The DNA for the CDR3 is TGCGCCAGCAGCACTTGGGGGGGCAATAATGAAAAACTGTTTTTT.

This rearrangement joins TRBV25-1 to TRBJ1-2; 7 bases align to TRBD1. There are 13 residues in the CDR3. The germline gives CDR1 MGHDK, CDR2 SYGVNS. V gave up 6 bases and J gave up 5 bases; unmatched junction bases: 6. The CDR3 sequence: CASRTGTSYGYTF. As DNA, the CDR3 is TGTGCCAGCAGGACAGGGACGTCTTATGGCTACACCTTC.

This clone appeared once. The rearrangement uses TRBV6-5 and TRBJ2-4; D not resolved. Germline V gene sequence: CDR1 MNHEY, CDR2 SVGAGI. The CDR3 consists of 13 residues. Trimming left V 8 bases short and J 8 bases short, with 16 bases between. This CDR3 reads CASGIYGRDIQYF. CDR3 bases: TGTGCCAGCGGAATCTACGGCCGGGACATTCAGTACTTC.

This rearrangement joins TRBV29-1 to TRBJ2-5; 8 nucleotides agree with TRBD2. The CDR3 totals 17 residues. With V trimmed by 1 base and J by 1 base, 11 bases remained unmatched. Germline CDR1 SQVTM, CDR2 ANQGSEA. CDR3 DNA sequence: TGCAGCGTTGAAGGACGGAAAAATAGCGGGATCCAAGAGACCCAGTACTTC. This translates into CSVEGRKNSGIQETQYF.

The chain couples TRBV30 to TRBJ1-2, with D perhaps matching TRBD1 (6 bases). Germline V gene sequence: CDR1 GTSNPN, CDR2 SVGIG (reference sequence). The V end was cut by 5 bases, the J end by 8 bases, with 15 bases between. This CDR3 is 12 amino acids long. As DNA, the CDR3 is TGTGCCTGGGCCACAGGGTTTGAAGGCTACACCTTC. Translation gives CAWATGFEGYTF.

This sequence joins TRBV19 and TRBJ1-1, with a possible D match to TRBD1 (5 bases). This CDR3 comprises 17 residues. Germline V CDR1 and CDR2: LNHDA, SQIVND (reference sequence). The ends were cut back, 0 bases at V and 1 base at J, with 15 bases in the middle. The CDR3 is CASSIETTRAWNTEAFF. The CDR3, as DNA: TGTGCCAGTAGTATAGAAACAACCAGGGCGTGGAACACTGAAGCTTTCTTT.

The chain recombines TRBV7-9 with TRBJ2-5; D unclear. The CDR3 contains 12 residues. Per the germline V gene, CDR1 is SEHNR and CDR2 is FQNEAQ (reference sequence). V was shortened by 1 base and J by 5 bases, with 5 bases between the two germline ends. The CDR3 bases are TGTGCCAGCAGCTTAGTCTCGGAGACCCAGTACTTC. Residues: CASSLVSETQYF.

The J gene is TRBJ2-7, the V gene TRBV4-1; D remains unclear. This CDR3 has 13 amino acids. The germline V gene encodes CDR1 MGHRA and CDR2 YSYEKL. V was clipped by 4 bases and J by 4 bases, with 11 bases between them. The CDR3 spells CASSPFFGYEQYV. For the CDR3, the DNA is TGCGCCAGCAGCCCGTTTTTCGGGTACGAGCAGTACGTC.

V is TRBV7-3 and J is TRBJ1-1, with D uncertain. This CDR3 has 12 residues. V was trimmed by 4 bases and J by 6 bases, leaving 9 bases between them. From germline, CDR1 is SGHTA and CDR2 FQGTGA. CDR3 sequence: CASSSRDSEAFF. CDR3 DNA sequence: TGTGCCAGCAGCTCTCGCGACTCTGAAGCTTTCTTT.

V usage is TRBV7-2 and J usage is TRBJ1-2; maybe TRBD1 (6 bases). V was pared by 5 bases and J by 4 bases, with 26 bases between. Per germline, CDR1 SGHTA and CDR2 FQGNSA. CDR3 length equals 18 residues. This chain's CDR3 is CASSPSSRGATGGYGYTF. The CDR3 nucleotides are TGTGCCAGCAGCCCCTCCTCCAGGGGAGCCACTGGAGGCTATGGCTACACCTTC.

V usage is TRBV20-1 and J usage is TRBJ2-7, with D possibly being TRBD1 (6 bases). Germline CDR1 reads DFQATT; CDR2 reads SNEGSKA (reference sequence). V was clipped by 6 bases and J by 5 bases, with 11 bases between them. CDR3 length: 11 residues. This chain's CDR3 is CSAPQGHEQYV. Here the CDR3 DNA reads TGCAGTGCGCCACAGGGCCACGAGCAGTACGTC.

The chain joins TRBV7-3 to TRBJ2-3; 13 positions agree with TRBD2. With 0 bases clipped from V and 3 bases from J, the junction kept 6 bases outside the gene matches. The CDR3 has 18 residues. CDR1 and CDR2 (germline): SGHTA, FQGTGA. Here the CDR3 DNA reads TGTGCCAGCAGCTTAACGGGTACTAGCGGGAGGGCGACAGATACGCAGTATTTT. As protein: CASSLTGTSGRATDTQYF.

This clone was counted once. The CDR3 sequence is CASSGGLAGVKTQYF. The CDR3 region has the DNA TGTGCCAGCAGCGGGGGACTAGCGGGGGTTAAGACCCAGTACTTC. The chain has TRBV9 and TRBJ2-5; 14 positions match TRBD2. The CDR3 sequence is 15 residues long. The V and J ends lost 3 bases and 6 bases, in that order; junction bases with no gene match: 4. Germline-derived CDR1 and CDR2 are SGDLS and YYNGEE.

The V and J genes are TRBV28 and TRBJ1-1; no clear D gene. This CDR3 comprises 12 residues. V was cut by 8 bases and J by 0 bases, with 7 bases left in between. Germline lookup yields CDR1 MDHEN and CDR2 SYDVKM. The CDR3 nucleotides are TGTGCCAGCGAGCGGCTGAACACTGAAGCTTTCTTT. Protein: CASERLNTEAFF.

V gene TRBV5-6 combines with J gene TRBJ2-1, with 10 bases matching TRBD2. V dropped 3 bases and J dropped 8; count of bases not matched to a gene: 2. The CDR3 extends over 13 amino acids. The germline V gene has CDR1 SGHDT and CDR2 YYEEEE. The CDR3, as DNA: TGTGCCAGCAGCTCAGGACTAGCGGATGAGCAGTTCTTC. It translates to CASSSGLADEQFF.

The gene calls are TRBV28 and TRBJ1-5; perhaps TRBD1 as D (5 bases). V lost 7 bases and J lost 3, with 16 bases in between. CDR1 MDHEN and CDR2 SYDVKM come from the germline V gene. The CDR3 runs to 15 residues. The chain's CDR3 is CASTVTLGHNQPQHF. The CDR3 DNA reads as TGTGCCAGCACTGTTACCCTGGGGCACAATCAGCCCCAGCATTTT.

This chain joins TRBV21-1 and TRBJ2-7; the listed D gene, TRBD2, was not tested against the DNA. TRBV21-1 is a recognized pseudogene. The CDR3 consists of 21 residues. The CDR3 here is CASSKRSPGLAGVPGAYEQYV. In nucleotides, the CDR3 is TGTGCCAGCAGCAAACGATCGCCGGGACTAGCGGGAGTCCCCGGGGCCTACGAGCAGTACGTC.

This chain joins TRBV27 and TRBJ1-2, with 7 nucleotides matching TRBD1. Trimming took 6 bases from V and 0 from J; bases not matched to a gene: 16. The CDR3 is 18 amino acids. Germline loops: CDR1 MNHEY, CDR2 SMNVEV (reference sequence). CDR3 sequence (DNA): TGTGCCAGCAGCTACAACAACCCCGACAGGGCGGCTAACTATGGCTACACCTTC. Translating it yields CASSYNNPDRAANYGYTF.

This clone was detected only once. V is TRBV20-1 and J is TRBJ2-5; D might be TRBD2 (6 bases). Trimming cost V 7 bases and J 5 bases, with 11 bases left between them. There are 11 residues in the CDR3. CDR1 and CDR2 from the germline V gene are DFQATT and SNEGSKA (reference sequence). In DNA form, the CDR3 reads TGCAGTGTTCACCGGGGGGAGACCCAGTACTTC. Encoded protein: CSVHRGETQYF.

The rearrangement links TRBV18 to TRBJ1-1; D is perhaps TRBD1 (6 bases). Germline V lookup: CDR1 KGHSH, CDR2 LQKENI. CDR3 size: 16 residues. The V gene lost 3 bases and the J gene lost 1 base, with 15 bases spanning the gap. The CDR3 DNA is TGTGCCAGCTCACCTAAAGCGCAGGGGACGAACACTGAAGCTTTCTTT. It specifies CASSPKAQGTNTEAFF. Drawing the rest from reference TRBV18 and TRBJ1-1, the complete variable domain is NAGVMQNPRHLVRRRGQEARLRCSPMKGHSHVYWYRQLPEEGLKFMVYLQKENIIDESGMPKERFSAEFPKEGPSILRIQQVVRGDSAAYFCASSPKAQGTNTEAFFGQGTRLTVV.

This chain joins TRBV6-6 and TRBJ1-5, with D possibly being TRBD1 (5 bases). Germline CDR1 and CDR2: MNHNY and SVGAGI (reference sequence). The ends were cut back, 5 bases at V and 0 bases at J, with 17 bases in the middle. The CDR3 runs to 17 residues. As DNA, the CDR3 is TGTGCCAGCAGTCCCCTGGGGCAGGCAGTTAGCAATCAGCCCCAGCATTTT. Translating it yields CASSPLGQAVSNQPQHF.

The chain couples TRBV13 to TRBJ1-2; possibly TRBD1 for D (5 bases). V dropped 2 bases and J dropped 6 bases, with 16 bases sitting between them. Germline V CDR1 and CDR2: PRHDT, FYEKMQ (reference sequence). CDR3 length equals 15 residues. CDR3 DNA: TGTGCCAGCAGCTTATTTGGGGGGAGTAGGCATGGCTACACCTTC. Protein: CASSLFGGSRHGYTF.

CDR3 nucleotide sequence: TGCAGTGCTACAAGAGGGGGGGAGCTGTTTTTT. Its translation: CSATRGGELFF. The V call is TRBV20-1, the J call TRBJ2-2; maybe TRBD2 (5 bases). Germline V gene lookup returns CDR1 DFQATT and CDR2 SNEGSKA (reference sequence). The CDR3 consists of 11 residues. V lost 4 bases, J lost 8 bases, and 8 bases lay in between.